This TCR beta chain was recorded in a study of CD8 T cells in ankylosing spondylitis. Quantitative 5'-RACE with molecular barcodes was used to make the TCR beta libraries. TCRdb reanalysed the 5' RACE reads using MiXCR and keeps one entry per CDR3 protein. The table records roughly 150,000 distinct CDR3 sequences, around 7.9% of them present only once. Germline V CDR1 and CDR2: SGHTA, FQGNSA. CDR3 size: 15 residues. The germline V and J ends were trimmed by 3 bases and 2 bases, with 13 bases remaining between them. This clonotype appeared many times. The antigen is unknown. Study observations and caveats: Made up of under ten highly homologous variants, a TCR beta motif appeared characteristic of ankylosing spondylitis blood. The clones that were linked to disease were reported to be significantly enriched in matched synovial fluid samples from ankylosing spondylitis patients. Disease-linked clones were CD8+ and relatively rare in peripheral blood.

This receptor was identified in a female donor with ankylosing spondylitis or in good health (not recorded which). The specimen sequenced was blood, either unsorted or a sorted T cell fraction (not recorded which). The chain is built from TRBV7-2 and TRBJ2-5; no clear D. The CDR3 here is CASSFQAGRQETQYF. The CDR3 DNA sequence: TGTGCCAGCAGCTTCCAGGCCGGCCGACAAGAGACCCAGTACTTC.